The 20 T cell receptor beta chains given below trace back to one sample, sequenced in a study of early stage breast cancer tumors. Some clones are missing from TCRdb's copy, which holds only in-frame ones; the method was immunoSEQ multiplex PCR. The table lists some 30,000 clones, 84% of them singletons. Sequencing used blood. The source is a person aged 45 to 59 with breast cancer.

The rearrangement joins TRBV5-1 to TRBJ2-3; D gene ambiguous. The CDR3 is 14 residues long. Germline-derived CDR1 and CDR2 are SGHRS and YFSETQ. The V end lost 2 bases, the J end lost 0 bases, and 7 bases lay between the germline ends. This CDR3 reads CASSFERSTDTQYF. CDR3 coding DNA: TGCGCCAGCAGCTTTGAGAGGAGCACAGATACGCAGTATTTT.

This chain links TRBV10-3 with TRBJ2-5, with TRBD2 identical over 8 bases. The CDR3 has 15 amino acids. Germline V gene lookup returns CDR1 ENHRY and CDR2 SYGVKD. The V and J ends lost 3 bases and 1 base, in that order; junction bases with no gene match: 4. The CDR3 spells CAISDSTSGQETQYF. The CDR3, as DNA: TGTGCCATCAGTGACAGTACTAGCGGCCAAGAGACCCAGTACTTC.

The chain employs TRBV7-9 and TRBJ2-1, with D possibly matching TRBD2 (5 bases). CDR3 length equals 9 residues. V lost 11 bases to trimming and J lost 6 bases, with 5 bases between them. The germline V gene encodes CDR1 SEHNR and CDR2 FQNEAQ (reference sequence). CDR3 nucleotides: TGTGCCGGGAGCAATGAGCAGTTCTTC. Residues: CAGSNEQFF.

The V and J genes are TRBV30 and TRBJ2-7; 10 nucleotides match TRBD2. Germline V CDR1 and CDR2: GTSNPN, SVGIG (reference sequence). The V and J ends lost 4 bases and 3 bases, in that order; junction bases with no gene match: 9. The CDR3 sequence is 15 residues long. CDR3: CAWNPGLAIVYEQYF. CDR3 DNA: TGTGCCTGGAATCCGGGACTAGCGATTGTCTACGAGCAGTACTTC.

The chain employs TRBV15 and TRBJ1-4; D remains ambiguous. CDR3 size: 13 residues. Germline CDR1 and CDR2: LNHNV and YYDKDF (reference sequence). The V and J ends lost 1 base and 4 bases respectively, with 4 bases between them. The CDR3 DNA follows: TGTGCCACCAGCAGAGGTTATAATGAAAAACTGTTTTTT. Translating gives CATSRGYNEKLFF. Full variable domain (missing parts from reference TRBV15 and TRBJ1-4): DAMVIQNPRYQVTQFGKPVTLSCSQTLNHNVMYWYQQKSSQAPKLLFHYYDKDFNNEADTPDNFQSRRPNTSFCFLDIRSPGLGDTAMYLCATSRGYNEKLFFGSGTQLSVL.

The CDR3 nucleotides read TGTGCCAGCAGTGAGGACTACCCGCGCTCCTACGAGCAGTACTTC. Encoded protein: CASSEDYPRSYEQYF. V usage is TRBV2 and J usage is TRBJ2-7; TRBD2 is a possible D gene (6 bases). The V gene's germline CDR1 is SNHLY and CDR2 FYNNEI. V was shortened by 3 bases and J by 0 bases, with 12 bases between the two germline ends. The CDR3 spans 15 residues.

The chain recombines TRBV5-4 with TRBJ1-4; D not resolved. Germline loops: CDR1 SGHNT, CDR2 YYREEE (reference sequence). This CDR3 spans 15 amino acids. Trimming cost V 3 bases and J 3 bases, with 12 bases left between them. The CDR3 bases are TGTGCCAGCAGCTCTGGCGGTGACGCTAATGAAAAACTGTTTTTT. Translating gives CASSSGGDANEKLFF. The whole variable domain, remainder taken from reference TRBV5-4 and TRBJ1-4, is ETGVTQSPTHLIKTRGQQVTLRCSSQSGHNTVSWYQQALGQGPQFIFQYYREEENGRGNFPPRFSGLQFPNYSSELNVNALELDDSALYLCASSSGGDANEKLFFGSGTQLSVL.

This chain links TRBV7-9 with TRBJ2-7, with D perhaps TRBD1 (5 bases). The ends were cut back, 1 base at V and 6 bases at J, with 16 bases in the middle. Germline V CDR1 and CDR2: SEHNR, FQNEAQ (reference sequence). The CDR3 runs to 15 residues. The CDR3 DNA reads as TGTGCCAGCAGCTTAGTCATCGGTGAAGGGGTCGAGCAGTACTTC. It codes for CASSLVIGEGVEQYF.

The chain has TRBV19 and TRBJ1-2; D possibly corresponds to TRBD1 (5 bases). CDR1 and CDR2 from the germline V gene are LNHDA and SQIVND (reference sequence). The ends were cut back, 5 bases at V and 4 bases at J, with 11 bases in the middle. CDR3 length equals 13 residues. CDR3 bases: TGTGCCAGTAGTGATCAGGGAGCCTATGGCTACACCTTC. Protein product: CASSDQGAYGYTF.

This chain joins TRBV2 and TRBJ1-5; D unclear. Germline assignment: CDR1 SNHLY and CDR2 FYNNEI. This CDR3 is built from 12 residues. V dropped 8 bases and J dropped 4 bases, with 9 bases sitting between them. CDR3 sequence (DNA): TGTGCCAGCGGGAAGCCTAATCAGCCCCAGCATTTT. It encodes CASGKPNQPQHF. The full variable domain, with the rest looked up from reference TRBV2 and TRBJ1-5, is EPEVTQTPSHQVTQMGQEVILRCVPISNHLYFYWYRQILGQKVEFLVSFYNNEISEKSEIFDDQFSVERPDGSNFTLKIRSTKLEDSAMYFCASGKPNQPQHFGDGTRLSIL.

The chain carries TRBV7-2 and TRBJ2-5; D not certain. V lost 2 bases to trimming and J lost 4 bases, with 17 bases between them. Germline V CDR1 and CDR2: SGHTA, FQGNSA. The CDR3 has 16 amino acids. The DNA for the CDR3 is TGTGCCAGCAGCTTAACCGGACCAGCTTGGGGAGAGACCCAGTACTTC. As protein: CASSLTGPAWGETQYF.

The rearrangement uses TRBV29-1 and TRBJ1-4, with D unresolved. Trimming stripped 4 bases from V and 7 bases from J, with 13 bases between. The CDR3 loop spans 13 amino acids. Germline V gene sequence: CDR1 SQVTM, CDR2 ANQGSEA. The CDR3 DNA sequence: TGCAGCGTTGGTGGCGGAGTGAGTGAAAAACTGTTTTTT. It is translated as CSVGGGVSEKLFF.

The chain uses TRBV6-5 and TRBJ1-4, with unresolved D. V lost 2 bases, J lost 0 bases, and 10 bases lay in between. Germline CDR1 and CDR2: MNHEY and SVGAGI. The CDR3 loop spans 16 amino acids. The chain's CDR3 is CASSYVPDATNEKLFF. CDR3 DNA: TGTGCCAGCAGTTACGTTCCCGATGCAACTAATGAAAAACTGTTTTTT.

This rearrangement joins TRBV9 to TRBJ2-5, with 9 bases that match TRBD1. CDR3 length: 16 residues. Germline CDR1 SGDLS, CDR2 YYNGEE. The V gene end was trimmed by 0 bases and the J gene end by 4 bases; junction bases not matched to a gene: 7. Written as DNA, the CDR3 is TGTGCCAGCAGCGTAGGGAGACAGACAGGGGGAGAGACCCAGTACTTC. Residues: CASSVGRQTGGETQYF.

Note on this clone: One junction end disagrees with the germline gene, perhaps due to a read error. V gene TRBV5-5 combines with J gene TRBJ1-5, with TRBD1 identical over 9 bases. The CDR3 contains 15 residues. Germline lookup yields CDR1 SGHKS and CDR2 YYEKEE (reference sequence). The CDR3 region has the DNA TGTGCCAGCAGCCGGACAGGGGCTAGCGATCAGCCCCAGCATTTT. It yields the protein CASSRTGASDQPQHF.

The gene calls are TRBV5-1 and TRBJ2-2; 9 bases align to TRBD1. Germline lookup yields CDR1 SGHRS and CDR2 YFSETQ. This CDR3 is 17 amino acids long. Trimming took 1 base from V and 5 from J; bases not matched to a gene: 9. The CDR3 loop reads CASSLRWTGEMTGELFF. CDR3 sequence (DNA): TGCGCCAGCAGCTTGAGGTGGACAGGGGAGATGACCGGGGAGCTGTTTTTT.

The V and J genes are TRBV9 and TRBJ2-1, with D perhaps given as TRBD1 or TRBD2 (5 bases each). Germline-derived CDR1 and CDR2 are SGDLS and YYNGEE. With 3 bases removed from V and 9 bases from J, the gap between germline ends came to 22 bases. The CDR3 length is 16 residues. DNA for the CDR3: TGTGCCAGCAGCGCCCGGGACCCCTCAATGGGGAGTGAGCAGTTCTTC. It encodes CASSARDPSMGSEQFF.

The V gene is TRBV7-2, the J gene TRBJ2-7; D uncertain. This CDR3 has 15 amino acids. Between the trimmed V and J ends, which lost 2 bases and 2 bases, there was a span of 13 bases. CDR1 is SGHTA, CDR2 FQGNSA, per germline. In DNA form, the CDR3 reads TGTGCCAGCAGCTTAAGGGCAGCCCTGACCTACGAGCAGTACTTC. Translating it yields CASSLRAALTYEQYF.

The chain employs TRBV25-1 and TRBJ1-1; 10 bases are shared with TRBD1. The CDR3 spans 16 residues. From germline, CDR1 is MGHDK and CDR2 SYGVNS. The V and J ends lost 3 bases and 4 bases, in that order; junction bases with no gene match: 8. DNA for the CDR3: TGTGCCAGCAGTGACTATAAACGACAGGGGGCCACTGAAGCTTTCTTT. Protein sequence: CASSDYKRQGATEAFF.

The J gene is TRBJ1-2, the V gene TRBV13; D is perhaps TRBD1 (5 bases). The CDR3 loop spans 15 amino acids. Germline values: CDR1 PRHDT, CDR2 FYEKMQ (reference sequence). V lost 5 bases to trimming and J lost 3 bases, with 16 bases between them. CDR3 nucleotide sequence: TGTGCCAGCAGCCCCGGCGGGGGGTGGTACTATGGCTACACCTTC. It codes for CASSPGGGWYYGYTF.